The rows below give T cell receptor beta chains drawn from one sample of a study of cytomegalovirus exposure and HLA in healthy donors. Only in-frame clones appear in the TCRdb table, and some are missing; sequencing was by immunoSEQ multiplex PCR. Seen here are fewer than 130,000 clones, 74% observed once, and the top ten hold 2.6%. Material: PBMCs. Receptor source: a man in his forties or fifties in good health and CMV-seropositive. The CDR3 runs from the conserved cysteine through the conserved F or W.

J gene: TRBJ1-6; V gene: TRBV2; CDR3 protein: CASSSDPRTAYSPLHF
J gene: TRBJ1-1; V gene: TRBV7-8; CDR3 protein: CASSSRSGHQTEAFF
J gene: TRBJ1-4; V gene: TRBV9; CDR3 protein: CASSAFNRAEKLFF
J gene: TRBJ1-2; V gene: TRBV4-1; CDR3 protein: CASSQKDRGLMDYGYTF
J gene: TRBJ1-4; V gene: TRBV23-1; CDR3 protein: CASGASELSLDNEKLFF
J gene: TRBJ2-1; V gene: TRBV7-3; CDR3 protein: CASSPHQRGTGNEQFF
J gene: TRBJ2-1; V gene: TRBV7-8; CDR3 protein: CASSLGSLSGSYNEQFF
J gene: TRBJ2-7; V gene: TRBV19; CDR3 protein: CASRLRVYEQYF
J gene: TRBJ1-2; V gene: TRBV15; CDR3 protein: CATSRDRGSSSYGYTF
J gene: TRBJ1-2; V gene: TRBV6-5; CDR3 protein: CASSYSGGDGYTF
J gene: TRBJ2-5; V gene: TRBV27; CDR3 protein: CASSLSSGGETQYF
J gene: TRBJ1-2; V gene: TRBV28; CDR3 protein: CASRQGTYGYTF
J gene: TRBJ1-6; V gene: TRBV27; CDR3 protein: CASRGVHNSPLHF
J gene: TRBJ2-2; V gene: TRBV7-2; CDR3 protein: CASSLRGRVTGELFF
J gene: TRBJ2-6; V gene: TRBV6-1; CDR3 protein: CASSRDYAGANVLTF
J gene: TRBJ2-2; V gene: TRBV5-1; CDR3 protein: CASSPPDRATGELFF
J gene: TRBJ2-3; V gene: TRBV5-4; CDR3 protein: CASSSPKTRSTDTQYF
J gene: TRBJ2-3; V gene: TRBV5-1; CDR3 protein: CASSWTGGTDTQYF
J gene: TRBJ2-3; V gene: TRBV2; CDR3 protein: CASKPLAGSADTQYF
J gene: TRBJ2-3; V gene: TRBV2; CDR3 protein: CATRFGDTQYF
J gene: TRBJ2-1; V gene: TRBV5-5; CDR3 protein: CASSFLPDSSYNEQFF
J gene: TRBJ2-1; V gene: TRBV9; CDR3 protein: CASSVGGGGSGGRSYNEQFF
J gene: TRBJ2-3; V gene: TRBV11-2; CDR3 protein: CASSLTSGGPTDTQYF
J gene: TRBJ2-7; V gene: TRBV19; CDR3 protein: CASSKLAGGLSLPYEQYF
J gene: TRBJ2-7; V gene: TRBV7-9; CDR3 protein: CASSSPGMAGYEQYF
J gene: TRBJ1-1; V gene: TRBV11-2; CDR3 protein: CASSLGENTEAFF
J gene: TRBJ2-5; V gene: TRBV29-1; CDR3 protein: CSVGVAVAETQYF
J gene: TRBJ1-5; V gene: TRBV27; CDR3 protein: CASSGQGPLYSNQPQHF
J gene: TRBJ2-3; V gene: TRBV5-4; CDR3 protein: CASSSMRGGMDTQYF
J gene: TRBJ1-2; V gene: TRBV2; CDR3 protein: CASSDSSYGYTF
J gene: TRBJ2-2; V gene: TRBV7-6; CDR3 protein: CASSPRGELFF